A selection of T cell receptor beta chains follows, all from one sample in a study of glioma-infiltrating T cells after dendritic cell vaccination. Sequencing was performed with immunoSEQ multiplex PCR; in TCRdb, only in-frame clones are kept and a portion is missing. The sample carries over 70,000 clones, about four fifths recorded once. The specimen comprised blood, sampled before dendritic cell vaccination. The receptor source for this set is a human donor with glioblastoma. Each CDR3 is given with its conserved first and last residue. A D gene is named only where the DNA matches it firmly. Clone size, where shown, is once, few, many, or a class for clones that have expanded.

V: TRBV9
J: TRBJ1-6
size: NA
D: NA
DNA: TGTGCCAGCAGCCCTCAGGGGAGTAATTCACCCCTCCACTTT
CDR3: CASSPQGSNSPLHF

V: TRBV5-8
J: TRBJ2-2
size: NA
D: TRBD1
DNA: TGTGCCAGCAGCTTATCCAGGGGGCAGAACACCGGGGAGCTGTTTTTT
CDR3: CASSLSRGQNTGELFF

V: TRBV2
J: TRBJ2-5
size: few
D: TRBD2
DNA: TGTGCCAGCAGGACTAGCGGGAGCTGGGAGACCCAGTACTTC
CDR3: CASRTSGSWETQYF

V: TRBV5-6
J: TRBJ1-2
size: NA
D: NA
DNA: TGTGCCAGCAGCTTGGGACAGGAGAGTGGCTACACCTTC
CDR3: CASSLGQESGYTF

V: TRBV5-1
J: TRBJ2-7
size: NA
D: NA
DNA: TGCGCCAGCAGCCCGAGGGCAGGGGCCTACGAGCAGTACTTC
CDR3: CASSPRAGAYEQYF

V: TRBV19
J: TRBJ1-5
size: NA
D: NA
DNA: TGTGCCAGTAAGGTTTCAGGGGTTACTAATCAGCCCCAGCATTTT
CDR3: CASKVSGVTNQPQHF

V: TRBV7-6
J: TRBJ2-5
size: NA
D: TRBD1
DNA: TGTGCCAGCAGCCCCGGGACAGCTTACCAAGAGACCCAGTACTTC
CDR3: CASSPGTAYQETQYF

V: TRBV6-6
J: TRBJ2-2
size: NA
D: NA
DNA: TGTGCCGGCAGGGCTGCCGGGGAGCTGTTTTTT
CDR3: CAGRAAGELFF

V: TRBV9
J: TRBJ1-3
size: NA
D: NA
DNA: TGTGCCAGCAGCGTAGAGACAGGAACTGGAAACACCATATATTTT
CDR3: CASSVETGTGNTIYF

V: TRBV18
J: TRBJ2-2
size: NA
D: NA
DNA: TGTGCCAGCTCACCAGGGCAGAACACCGGGGAGCTGTTTTTT
CDR3: CASSPGQNTGELFF

V: TRBV6-1
J: TRBJ2-1
size: once
D: NA
DNA: TGTGCCAGCAGTGTTAACAATGAGCAGTTCTTC
CDR3: CASSVNNEQFF

V: TRBV7-2
J: TRBJ1-1
size: NA
D: TRBD1
DNA: TGTGCCAGCAGGTCCCCGGGACAGGGGGCGGGAGCTTTCTTT
CDR3: CASRSPGQGAGAFF

V: TRBV19
J: TRBJ2-6
size: NA
D: NA
DNA: TGTGCCAGTAGTTCAGGGTTAGGCGTCCTGACTTTC
CDR3: CASSSGLGVLTF

V: TRBV10-3
J: TRBJ2-1
size: NA
D: TRBD2
DNA: TGTGCCATCAGTGAGGGACTAGCGGGGTCAAATGAGCAGTTCTTC
CDR3: CAISEGLAGSNEQFF

V: TRBV6-5
J: TRBJ1-3
size: NA
D: NA
DNA: TGTGCCAGCAGACCCGGGGCAGGGGTCGGAAACACCATATATTTT
CDR3: CASRPGAGVGNTIYF

V: TRBV2
J: TRBJ2-1
size: NA
D: TRBD1
DNA: TGTGCCAGCACTGGACAGGGTGGGTACAATGAGCAGTTCTTC
CDR3: CASTGQGGYNEQFF

V: TRBV6-1
J: TRBJ1-5
size: NA
D: NA
DNA: TGTGCCAGCACCGGGGGAATTAGCAATCAGCCCCAGCATTTT
CDR3: CASTGGISNQPQHF

V: TRBV6-5
J: TRBJ1-1
size: NA
D: NA
DNA: TGTGCCAGCAGTGCCCCAGGCACCACTGAAGCTTTCTTT
CDR3: CASSAPGTTEAFF

V: TRBV5-4
J: TRBJ1-3
size: NA
D: NA
DNA: TGTGCCAGCAGCTTGGCGCAGGCTGGGGGAAACACCATATATTTT
CDR3: CASSLAQAGGNTIYF

V: TRBV9
J: TRBJ2-1
size: NA
D: TRBD2
DNA: TGTGCCAGCATGGGTAGCGGGAGCTCCTACAATGAGCAGTTCTTC
CDR3: CASMGSGSSYNEQFF

V: TRBV7-9
J: TRBJ2-3
size: NA
D: NA
DNA: TGTGCCAGCAGCCCAGGGACATCAGATACGCAGTATTTT
CDR3: CASSPGTSDTQYF

V: TRBV5-1
J: TRBJ1-2
size: once
D: NA
DNA: TGCGCCAGCATAGGAGAGGGGGATGGCTACACCTTC
CDR3: CASIGEGDGYTF

V: TRBV7-9
J: TRBJ2-2
size: NA
D: NA
DNA: TGTGCCAGCAGCTTAAATATAGCACCGCCCACCGGGGAGCTGTTTTTT
CDR3: CASSLNIAPPTGELFF

V: TRBV9
J: TRBJ2-5
size: NA
D: TRBD2
DNA: TGTGCCAGCAGTTCCGGACTAGCGGCGGAGACCCAGTACTTC
CDR3: CASSSGLAAETQYF

V: TRBV29-1
J: TRBJ1-4
size: NA
D: NA
DNA: TGCAGCGTTGTTACGGGGAATGGTGAAAAACTGTTTTTT
CDR3: CSVVTGNGEKLFF

V: TRBV9
J: TRBJ2-3
size: NA
D: TRBD2
DNA: TGTGCCAGCAGCGTATCTAGCGGGAGTTTCCCAGATACGCAGTATTTT
CDR3: CASSVSSGSFPDTQYF

V: TRBV11-3
J: TRBJ2-4
size: NA
D: TRBD2
DNA: TGTGCCAGCAGCTCCAACTCCGGGACTAGAAAAAACATTCAGTACTTC
CDR3: CASSSNSGTRKNIQYF

V: TRBV7-3
J: TRBJ2-2
size: NA
D: NA
DNA: TGTGCCAGCAGCCCGGGGAGATCGAACACCGGGGAGCTGTTTTTT
CDR3: CASSPGRSNTGELFF

V: TRBV5-5
J: TRBJ2-5
size: NA
D: TRBD2
DNA: TGTGCCAGCAGCCCTACTGGACTAGCGGTAGTAGAGACCCAGTACTTC
CDR3: CASSPTGLAVVETQYF

V: TRBV14
J: TRBJ1-1
size: NA
D: NA
DNA: TGTGCCAGCAGCCAAGCCGGTGGGGGGACTGAAGCTTTCTTT
CDR3: CASSQAGGGTEAFF

V: TRBV18
J: TRBJ2-7
size: NA
D: NA
DNA: TGTGCCAGCTCACCACAGAGCTCCTACGAGCAGTACTTC
CDR3: CASSPQSSYEQYF

V: TRBV29-1
J: TRBJ2-7
size: NA
D: TRBD1
DNA: TGCAGCGTTTGCAGGGGGCACTACGAGCAGTACTTC
CDR3: CSVCRGHYEQYF

V: TRBV2
J: TRBJ1-6
size: NA
D: NA
DNA: TGTGCCAGCAGTAGTACAGGGAGTTCACCCCTCCACTTT
CDR3: CASSSTGSSPLHF

V: TRBV5-1
J: TRBJ2-7
size: NA
D: NA
DNA: TGCGCCTCCCAAAGAGGGGGGGGGCAGGGGGAGCAGTACTTC
CDR3: CASQRGGGQGEQYF

V: TRBV19
J: TRBJ1-4
size: NA
D: NA
DNA: TGTGCCAGTAGTAATGCGGATACAACTAATGAAAAACTGTTTTTT
CDR3: CASSNADTTNEKLFF

V: TRBV6-4
J: TRBJ2-3
size: NA
D: TRBD1
DNA: TGTGCCAGCAGGTCCGGGACAGTGGGCACAGATACGCAGTATTTT
CDR3: CASRSGTVGTDTQYF

V: TRBV30
J: TRBJ1-2
size: NA
D: TRBD1
DNA: TGTGCCTGGAGACAGGGGGCAGGAGGCTACACCTTC
CDR3: CAWRQGAGGYTF

V: TRBV7-2
J: TRBJ1-1
size: once
D: TRBD1
DNA: TGTGCCAGCAGCTTCGAAGGGACAGTCACTGAAGCTTTCTTT
CDR3: CASSFEGTVTEAFF

V: TRBV6-1
J: TRBJ1-4
size: few
D: TRBD1
DNA: TGTGCCAGCAGTGATGGACAGGGGGCATTGATGGAAAAACTGTTTTTT
CDR3: CASSDGQGALMEKLFF

V: TRBV25-1
J: TRBJ2-3
size: NA
D: NA
DNA: TGTGCCAGCAGTCAGGACAGCGGTCGCACAGATACGCAGTATTTT
CDR3: CASSQDSGRTDTQYF

V: TRBV10-3
J: TRBJ2-7
size: NA
D: TRBD2
DNA: TGTGCCATCAGTGAGTCTCTAGCGGGGGTCAACTCCTACGAGCAGTACTTC
CDR3: CAISESLAGVNSYEQYF

V: TRBV28
J: TRBJ1-5
size: NA
D: TRBD1
DNA: TGTGCCATAGGGACAGGCGACTATAGCAATCAGCCCCAGCATTTT
CDR3: CAIGTGDYSNQPQHF

V: TRBV19
J: TRBJ1-1
size: NA
D: NA
DNA: TGTGCCAGTAGTATGATGGTCGGGGAGAACACTGAAGCTTTCTTT
CDR3: CASSMMVGENTEAFF

V: TRBV27
J: TRBJ1-2
size: NA
D: NA
DNA: TGTGCCAGCAGTTTGGGCCCGTCTCTTTCCCGAAACTATGGCTACACCTTC
CDR3: CASSLGPSLSRNYGYTF

V: TRBV5-8
J: TRBJ2-1
size: few
D: TRBD1
DNA: TGTGCCAGCAGCTTGGGGACAGGGGGCTGGTACAGTGAGCAGTTCTTC
CDR3: CASSLGTGGWYSEQFF

V: TRBV10-3
J: TRBJ1-6
size: NA
D: NA
DNA: TGTGCCATCAGTGAGGGGGGGATTAATTCACCCCTCCACTTT
CDR3: CAISEGGINSPLHF

V: TRBV19
J: TRBJ2-1
size: once
D: TRBD2
DNA: TGTGCCAGTACTACGGGCCCGGGACTAGCGGGTTCAAATGAGCAGTTCTTC
CDR3: CASTTGPGLAGSNEQFF

V: TRBV7-2
J: TRBJ1-5
size: NA
D: TRBD1
DNA: TGTGCCAGCAGCACACAGGGGTCGTACAATCAGCCCCAGCATTTT
CDR3: CASSTQGSYNQPQHF

V: TRBV9
J: TRBJ2-3
size: NA
D: NA
DNA: TGTGCCAGCAGCTCGACGGATCTCGGGGGTACGCAGTATTTT
CDR3: CASSSTDLGGTQYF

V: TRBV18
J: TRBJ1-1
size: NA
D: NA
DNA: TGTGCCAGCTCACCGGGGGGAGGGATCACTGAAGCTTTCTTT
CDR3: CASSPGGGITEAFF

V: TRBV10-3
J: TRBJ1-5
size: NA
D: TRBD1
DNA: TGTGCCATCAGTCCCGGGACAGGGGGCGGTCAGCCCCAGCATTTT
CDR3: CAISPGTGGGQPQHF

V: TRBV5-4
J: TRBJ1-4
size: NA
D: NA
DNA: TGTGCCAGCAGCTTGACGGGGGACGAAAAACTGTTTTTT
CDR3: CASSLTGDEKLFF

V: TRBV15
J: TRBJ2-7
size: NA
D: TRBD1
DNA: TGTGCCACCGCCGGGACAGCTTCCTCCTACGAGCAGTACTTC
CDR3: CATAGTASSYEQYF

V: TRBV7-2
J: TRBJ2-7
size: NA
D: TRBD2
DNA: TGTGCCAGCAGATTGGGACTAGCGGGGGGCCAGGGCGAGCAGTACTTC
CDR3: CASRLGLAGGQGEQYF

V: TRBV9
J: TRBJ2-1
size: NA
D: TRBD1
DNA: TGTGCCAGCAGTGGCACCCGGACAGGGAAGACGGAGCAGTTCTTC
CDR3: CASSGTRTGKTEQFF

V: TRBV21-1
J: TRBJ2-7
size: NA
D: NA
DNA: TGTGCCAGCAGCAAAGAGACTCGCGATTGGTCCTACGAGCAGTACTTC
CDR3: CASSKETRDWSYEQYF

V: TRBV5-1
J: TRBJ2-7
size: NA
D: TRBD1
DNA: TGCGCCAGCAGCCGGACCGGGACAGGGCTTTCCTACGAGCAGTACTTC
CDR3: CASSRTGTGLSYEQYF

V: TRBV7-2
J: TRBJ1-2
size: NA
D: NA
DNA: TGTGCCAGCAGCTTAGTTCAGGTTGTGGGCTACACCTTC
CDR3: CASSLVQVVGYTF

V: TRBV11-2
J: TRBJ2-7
size: once
D: TRBD1
DNA: TGTGCCAGCCTACGGGGACAGTCTACCTACGAGCAGTACTTC
CDR3: CASLRGQSTYEQYF